Included here is one T cell receptor beta chain sequence, with context. These data are taken from a study of blood T cell repertoires in COVID-19. Trimming cost V 3 bases and J 1 base, with 6 bases left between them. The CDR3 length is 13 residues. CDR1 and CDR2 (germline): SEHNR, FQNEAQ (reference sequence). Under the authors' procedure: Amplification from reference gene primers served as the basis for estimated nucleated cell counts. Using immunoSEQ multiplex PCR, the repertoire was profiled, and TCRdb retains in-frame clones only, with some absent. The V and J calls and clone size are taken from that table; D and trimming were inferred from the DNA. Of roughly 200,000 clones listed, just under 90% were seen once; the top ten hold approximately 6.2%.

The sequence derives from a man aged 55 to 70 who had recovered from COVID-19. Material for sequencing was peripheral blood. This sequence joins TRBV7-9 and TRBJ1-1; D remains unclear. CDR3 nucleotide sequence: TGTGCCAGCAGCTTGGCAGGGAACACTGAAGCTTTCTTT. Protein sequence: CASSLAGNTEAFF.